This is a list of T cell receptor beta chains from one sample in a study of blood T cell repertoires in COVID-19. The data were produced by immunoSEQ multiplex PCR, yet TCRdb's version contains in-frame clones alone and is incomplete. The sample lists 65,000 to 75,000 clones; roughly 90% were seen once. The sample consisted of peripheral blood. These receptors were obtained from a man aged 50 to 59 with active COVID-19. CDR3s include the opening cysteine and the closing phenylalanine or tryptophan. A D gene is named only where the DNA matches it firmly. Size is stated for part of the rows, as once, few or many counts, or as a class when the clone is expanded.

NA TRBJ1-3 TRBV3-1/TRBV3-2 once CASSQNDSPRNTIYF TGTGCCAGCAGCCAAAACGACAGCCCTCGGAACACCATATATTTT
NA TRBJ1-2 TRBV5-5 NA CASSSQVDGYTF TGTGCCAGCAGCTCCCAGGTCGATGGCTACACCTTC
NA TRBJ1-5 TRBV9 NA CASSPGQYQPQHF TGTGCCAGCAGCCCAGGACAGTATCAGCCCCAGCATTTT
TRBD1 TRBJ2-7 TRBV29-1 NA CSAGQGAYEQYF TGCAGCGCGGGACAGGGGGCCTACGAGCAGTACTTC
TRBD2 TRBJ2-7 TRBV2 NA CASSESGAGAGEQYF TGTGCCAGCAGTGAATCGGGAGCGGGAGCCGGCGAGCAGTACTTC
TRBD2 TRBJ2-7 TRBV5-4 NA CATGTRTSVHYEQYF TGTGCCACCGGAACCCGTACTAGCGTACACTACGAGCAGTACTTC
TRBD1 TRBJ1-1 TRBV7-3 NA CASSLGTGATEAFF TGTGCCAGCAGCTTAGGGACAGGGGCGACTGAAGCTTTCTTT
NA TRBJ1-3 TRBV18 NA CASSPGISGNTIYF TGTGCCAGCTCACCAGGCATCTCTGGAAACACCATATATTTT
TRBD1 TRBJ2-1 TRBV4-3 NA CASSRGTGVSDEQFF TGCGCCAGCAGCCGCGGGACAGGGGTTTCGGATGAGCAGTTCTTC
NA TRBJ2-2 TRBV5-5 NA CASTRGGSGELFF TGTGCCAGCACCCGAGGTGGCTCCGGGGAGCTGTTTTTT
NA TRBJ2-1 TRBV6-2/TRBV6-3 few CASSVGRAEEFF TGTGCCAGCAGTGTCGGGAGAGCCGAGGAGTTCTTC
NA TRBJ2-5 TRBV19 NA CASRGGPETQYF TGTGCCAGTAGGGGGGGGCCAGAGACCCAGTACTTC
NA TRBJ1-1 TRBV13 NA CASSLRETNTEAFF TGTGCCAGCAGCCTCAGGGAAACGAACACTGAAGCTTTCTTT
TRBD2 TRBJ2-3 TRBV30 NA CAWSDAGGPGSTDTQYF TGTGCCTGGAGTGACGCGGGAGGGCCTGGAAGCACAGATACGCAGTATTTT
TRBD1 TRBJ1-5 TRBV6-5 NA CACPAYRGFDQPQHF TGTGCCTGCCCCGCCTACAGGGGTTTCGATCAGCCCCAGCATTTT
TRBD1 TRBJ1-4 TRBV19 NA CASRTGQINEKLFF TGTGCCAGTAGGACGGGACAGATTAATGAAAAACTGTTTTTT
NA TRBJ2-5 TRBV29-1 NA CSVGQNQETQYF TGCAGCGTAGGACAGAACCAAGAGACCCAGTACTTC
NA TRBJ1-1 TRBV6-5 NA CASSYGTPNTEAFF TGTGCCAGCAGTTACGGGACACCGAACACTGAAGCTTTCTTT
NA TRBJ1-1 TRBV28 NA CASRGQEGSTEAFF TGTGCCAGCAGGGGGCAGGAGGGTTCCACTGAAGCTTTCTTT
TRBD2 TRBJ2-7 TRBV27 NA CASSLQASGRAYEQYF TGTGCCAGCAGTTTACAGGCTAGCGGGAGGGCCTACGAGCAGTACTTC
NA TRBJ1-3 TRBV2 NA CASSSNRERGNTIYF TGTGCCAGCAGTAGCAACAGGGAACGGGGAAACACCATATATTTT
NA TRBJ2-7 TRBV5-6 once CASSIVDSYEQYF TGTGCCAGCAGCATAGTGGACAGCTACGAGCAGTACTTC
NA TRBJ2-7 TRBV7-2 NA CASSLGRRGYEQYF TGTGCCAGCAGCTTAGGTCGCAGGGGCTACGAGCAGTACTTC
NA TRBJ2-1 TRBV7-9 NA CASSLPRVTYNEQFF TGTGCCAGCAGCTTACCCAGGGTTACCTACAATGAGCAGTTCTTC
NA TRBJ2-1 TRBV7-3 once CASSAVRGGNEQFF TGTGCCAGCAGCGCAGTGCGAGGGGGCAATGAGCAGTTCTTC
NA TRBJ1-1 TRBV3-1/TRBV3-2 NA CASSREQGNTEAFF TGTGCCAGCAGCCGCGAGCAGGGGAACACTGAAGCTTTCTTT
TRBD1 TRBJ2-6 TRBV7-3 NA CASSNKQGWANVLTF TGTGCCAGCAGCAATAAACAGGGGTGGGCCAACGTCCTGACTTTC
TRBD2 TRBJ2-1 TRBV5-4 once CASSFPRDYEFF TGTGCCAGCAGCTTCCCCCGGGACTACGAGTTCTTC
NA TRBJ2-1 TRBV21-1 NA CASSLWGLAGDDYNEQFF TGTGCCAGCAGCTTATGGGGACTAGCGGGAGATGATTACAATGAGCAGTTCTTC
NA TRBJ1-1 TRBV5-1 NA CASSLLPDTEAFF TGCGCCAGCAGCTTGCTACCGGACACTGAAGCTTTCTTT
NA TRBJ1-2 TRBV5-4 NA CASSSGQSRRWGYGYTF TGTGCCAGCAGCTCCGGACAAAGCCGACGTTGGGGATATGGCTACACCTTC
NA TRBJ1-2 TRBV10-2 NA CASSPWQGTYGYTF TGCGCCAGCAGTCCCTGGCAGGGAACCTATGGCTACACCTTC
NA TRBJ1-5 TRBV30 NA CAWSRDTSNQPQHF TGTGCCTGGAGTAGAGACACAAGCAATCAGCCCCAGCATTTT
NA TRBJ2-1 TRBV19 NA CASSILGSGNEQFF TGTGCCAGTAGTATACTCGGGTCGGGAAATGAGCAGTTCTTC
NA TRBJ1-1 TRBV20-1 NA CSASARLQNTEAFF TGCAGTGCTAGTGCCAGGCTGCAAAACACTGAAGCTTTCTTT
NA TRBJ1-2 TRBV18 few CASSRQGQGESYTF TGTGCCAGCTCACGTCAGGGACAAGGCGAAAGCTACACCTTC
TRBD1 TRBJ1-1 TRBV19 NA CASSYTGGTEAFF TGTGCCAGTAGTTACACAGGGGGCACTGAAGCTTTCTTT
TRBD1 TRBJ1-5 TRBV7-9 NA CASSWTGGQPQHF TGTGCCAGCAGCTGGACAGGGGGCCAGCCCCAGCATTTT
NA TRBJ2-5 TRBV12-3/TRBV12-4 NA CASSWGRETQYF TGTGCCAGCAGTTGGGGGCGAGAGACCCAGTACTTC
NA TRBJ2-7 TRBV4-3 NA CASSQVAGWSYEQYF TGCGCCAGCAGCCAAGTGGCGGGGTGGTCCTACGAGCAGTACTTC
NA TRBJ2-1 TRBV6-2/TRBV6-3 NA CASSYSVRVGNEQFF TGTGCCAGCAGTTACTCGGTCCGGGTTGGAAATGAGCAGTTCTTC
NA TRBJ2-4 TRBV25-1 NA CASSEGGRGIQYF TGTGCCAGCAGTGAAGGCGGCAGGGGCATTCAGTACTTC
NA TRBJ1-6 TRBV14 NA CASSPTSGSGFRHSPLHF TGTGCCAGCAGCCCGACCTCCGGGAGCGGCTTTCGGCATTCACCCCTCCACTTT
NA TRBJ2-2 TRBV5-1 NA CASSPGVSLTGELFF TGCGCCAGCAGCCCCGGGGTCTCCCTGACCGGGGAGCTGTTTTTT
TRBD1 TRBJ1-4 TRBV4-1 NA CASSQTTGGIGTNEKLFF TGCGCCAGCAGTCAAACGACAGGGGGTATCGGGACTAATGAAAAACTGTTTTTT
TRBD2 TRBJ2-7 TRBV27 once CASRKLAGGAYEQYF TGTGCCAGCAGGAAGCTAGCGGGAGGAGCCTACGAGCAGTACTTC
NA TRBJ1-1 TRBV6-2/TRBV6-3 NA CASSSVAAGLGEAFF TGTGCCAGCAGTTCCGTGGCCGCGGGGCTAGGGGAAGCTTTCTTT
TRBD1 TRBJ2-7 TRBV28 NA CASSFFGTGASGYEQYF TGTGCCAGCAGTTTTTTCGGGACAGGGGCCTCAGGGTACGAGCAGTACTTC
NA TRBJ1-1 TRBV30 NA CAWSVHPIEDTEAFF TGTGCCTGGAGTGTACACCCAATCGAGGACACTGAAGCTTTCTTT
TRBD1 TRBJ2-1 TRBV14 NA CASSQDPRTGNYYNEQFF TGTGCCAGCAGCCAAGATCCCCGGACAGGGAATTACTACAATGAGCAGTTCTTC
NA TRBJ2-2 TRBV7-2 once CASSGTMKAGHTGELFF TGTGCCAGCAGCGGTACTATGAAAGCGGGCCACACCGGGGAGCTGTTTTTT
TRBD1 TRBJ1-4 TRBV5-1 NA CASSRGQGGGEKLFF TGCGCCAGCAGCCGGGGACAGGGAGGTGGTGAAAAACTGTTTTTT
NA TRBJ2-3 TRBV5-4 once CASSLVNTDTQYF TGTGCCAGCAGCTTGGTTAATACAGATACGCAGTATTTT
NA TRBJ2-7 TRBV11-1 NA CASSLLPTRVEQYF TGTGCCAGCAGCTTGTTGCCCACGCGGGTAGAGCAGTACTTC